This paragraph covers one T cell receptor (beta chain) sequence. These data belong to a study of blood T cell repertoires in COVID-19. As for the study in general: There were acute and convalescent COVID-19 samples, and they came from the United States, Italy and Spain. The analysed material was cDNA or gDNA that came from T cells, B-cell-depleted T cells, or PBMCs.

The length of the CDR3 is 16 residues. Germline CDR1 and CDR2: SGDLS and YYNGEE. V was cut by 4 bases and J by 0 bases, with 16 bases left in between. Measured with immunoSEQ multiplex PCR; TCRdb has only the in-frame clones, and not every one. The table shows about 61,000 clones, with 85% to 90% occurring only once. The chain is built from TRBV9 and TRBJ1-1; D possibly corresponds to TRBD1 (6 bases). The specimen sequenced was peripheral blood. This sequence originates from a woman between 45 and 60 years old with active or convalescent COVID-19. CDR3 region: CASSPGGDRLNTEAFF. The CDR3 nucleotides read TGTGCCAGCAGCCCTGGGGGAGACAGGCTGAACACTGAAGCTTTCTTT.